This T cell receptor beta chain was sequenced during a study of cytomegalovirus exposure and HLA in healthy donors. The germline V gene has CDR1 MNHEY and CDR2 SVGAGI. The length of the CDR3 is 15 residues. On this clone itself: Its antigen is not known. One end of the junction does not line up with germline, which may come from a read error.

Both 60 Vbeta primers and 13 Jbeta primers went into the PCR. Sequenced by immunoSEQ multiplex PCR; TCRdb stores in-frame clones only, minus some. The sample shows approximately 160,000 clones, roughly three quarters of them seen only once. Study conclusions and caveats: There were approximately 150 TCR beta chains listed as cytomegalovirus-associated.

V usage is TRBV6-5 and J usage is TRBJ2-4; the D gene is possibly TRBD1 (6 bases). The sequence was collected from a woman aged 40 to 50 in good health and CMV-seropositive. The sample was PBMCs. CDR3 sequence reads: CASSQNTGTGNSQYF. The CDR3 nucleotides are TGTGCCAGCAGCCAAAATACAGGGACCGGGAACAGTCAGTACTTC.